The present TCR beta chain was sequenced within a study of tumor-infiltrating lymphocytes in localized non-small cell lung cancer. Sequenced by immunoSEQ multiplex PCR; TCRdb stores in-frame clones only, minus some. The sample includes under 8,000 clones, about 80% seen only once; the top ten take 7% to 9%. This clone was observed a few times. This receptor was obtained from a human donor with non-small cell lung cancer. The sequencing sample was made of lung tumor tissue.

The CDR3 coding sequence is TGTGCCAGCAGTTTTGTGACAGGGGGCAATCAGCCCCAGCATTTT. It yields the protein CASSFVTGGNQPQHF. V is TRBV6-6 and J is TRBJ1-5; TRBD1 matches 8 bases. Looked up from germline, CDR1 is MNHNY and CDR2 is SVGAGI (reference sequence). The CDR3 consists of 15 residues. Trimming took 4 bases from V and 2 from J; bases not matched to a gene: 4.